The 17 T cell receptor beta chains given below trace back to one sample, sequenced in a study of response to subunit inactivated influenza vaccine. A single record per CDR3 protein comes from TCRdb applying MiXCR to the RT-PCR reads. The data contain 650,000 to 800,000 distinct CDR3 sequences, roughly 13% of them singletons. Here the sequenced sample was PBMCs from blood, taken 14 days before vaccination. These receptor sequences come from a man aged 50-60 years who received an inactivated influenza vaccine.

Only a few counts were recorded for this clonotype. This sequence joins TRBV12-3 or TRBV12-4 and TRBJ2-7; TRBD1 matches at 7 bases. The junction had 2 bases not matched to a gene; V was cut back by 0 bases and J by 3 bases. There are 14 residues in the CDR3. The CDR3 coding sequence is TGTGCCAGCAGTTTAGCAGGACAGGTCTACGAGCAGTACTTC. Its translation: CASSLAGQVYEQYF.

This clonotype has just a few counts. This chain uses TRBV15 with TRBJ1-3, with unresolved D. The CDR3 extends over 15 amino acids. Between the trimmed V and J ends, which lost 0 bases and 0 bases, there was a span of 6 bases. Germline CDR1 is LNHNV and CDR2 is YYDKDF (reference sequence). The CDR3 DNA reads TGTGCCACCAGCAGAGACAGGACCTCTGGAAACACCATATATTTT. This sequence encodes CATSRDRTSGNTIYF. The whole variable domain, filled in from reference TRBV15 and TRBJ1-3, reads DAMVIQNPRYQVTQFGKPVTLSCSQTLNHNVMYWYQQKSSQAPKLLFHYYDKDFNNEADTPDNFQSRRPNTSFCFLDIRSPGLGDTAMYLCATSRDRTSGNTIYFGEGSWLTVV.

The rearrangement links TRBV20-1 to TRBJ2-1, with TRBD2 matching over 9 bases. The junction had 15 bases not matched to a gene; V was cut back by 6 bases and J by 0 bases. The CDR3 is 18 amino acids. CDR1 DFQATT and CDR2 SNEGSKA come from the germline V gene (reference sequence). CDR3 protein: CSATTLAGLESSYNEQFF. The CDR3 DNA follows: TGCAGTGCCACAACACTAGCGGGCCTAGAGAGCTCCTACAATGAGCAGTTCTTC.

This chain joins TRBV29-1 and TRBJ1-1; D is possibly TRBD1 (6 bases). The length of the CDR3 is 13 residues. Trimming removed 4 bases from V and 8 bases from J, with 17 bases in between. Per germline, CDR1 SQVTM and CDR2 ANQGSEA. CDR3 nucleotide sequence: TGCAGCGTTGTGGGGTGGGGGCGCGGAGAAGCTTTCTTT. Translated, it gives CSVVGWGRGEAFF.

The rearrangement links TRBV6-1 to TRBJ2-1, with 13 bases lining up with TRBD2. V shed 5 bases and J 8 bases; nucleotides not matched to a gene: 9. The CDR3 loop spans 16 amino acids. The V gene's germline CDR1 is MNHNS and CDR2 SASEGT. CDR3 bases: TGTGCCAGCAGTCTCTTGGGGGGACTAGCGGGATATGAGCAGTTCTTC. Protein product: CASSLLGGLAGYEQFF.

The rearrangement joins TRBV5-4 to TRBJ2-5; possible D gene TRBD2, 6 bases. Trimming left V 4 bases short and J 1 base short, with 11 bases between. From germline, CDR1 is SGHNT and CDR2 YYREEE (reference sequence). The CDR3 length is 14 residues. CDR3 in amino acids: CASSPDYPQETQYF. For the CDR3, the DNA is TGTGCCAGCAGCCCGGACTACCCCCAAGAGACCCAGTACTTC.

This clonotype was detected a few times. The V gene is TRBV12-3 or TRBV12-4, the J gene TRBJ2-6, with D perhaps TRBD1 (5 bases). The ends were cut back, 2 bases at V and 4 bases at J, with 9 bases in the middle. This CDR3 comprises 15 residues. Here the CDR3 reads CASSLRAGGANVLTF. CDR3 coding DNA: TGTGCCAGCAGTTTACGGGCAGGGGGGGCCAACGTCCTGACTTTC.

The V gene is TRBV12-3 or TRBV12-4, the J gene TRBJ2-1; no clear D. V lost 5 bases and J 5 bases, leaving 7 bases between the germline ends. This CDR3 contains 12 residues. This chain's CDR3 is CASSINNNEQFF. Written as DNA, the CDR3 is TGTGCCAGCAGTATTAACAACAATGAGCAGTTCTTC.

In this sample, this clonotype turned up a few times. The rearrangement links TRBV12-3 or TRBV12-4 to TRBJ2-1; 8 nucleotides line up with TRBD1. The CDR3 loop spans 15 amino acids. V shed 6 bases and J 0 bases; nucleotides not matched to a gene: 4. CDR3 amino acids: CASRHRGSSYNEQFF. The CDR3 bases are TGTGCCAGCAGGCACAGGGGGAGCTCCTACAATGAGCAGTTCTTC.

This rearrangement joins TRBV7-9 to TRBJ1-1, with D unclear. This CDR3 comprises 12 residues. The V gene's germline CDR1 is SEHNR and CDR2 FQNEAQ (reference sequence). V lost 4 bases, J lost 1 base, and 4 bases lay in between. CDR3 sequence: CASSYTNTEAFF. CDR3 bases: TGTGCCAGCAGCTACACGAACACTGAAGCTTTCTTT.

This clonotype was observed a few times. V and J are TRBV2 and TRBJ1-1; TRBD1 might be the D (5 bases). Germline V gives CDR1 SNHLY, CDR2 FYNNEI. This CDR3 is 14 amino acids long. The V gene lost 4 bases and the J gene lost 0 bases, with 9 bases spanning the gap. The CDR3 region is CASSVQGLNTEAFF. The CDR3 DNA reads TGTGCCAGCAGTGTTCAGGGCCTGAACACTGAAGCTTTCTTT.

The chain employs TRBV7-9 and TRBJ1-1; tentative D call: TRBD1 (5 bases). Looked up from germline, CDR1 is SEHNR and CDR2 is FQNEAQ (reference sequence). The CDR3 covers 14 residues. V was trimmed by 4 bases and J by 2 bases, leaving 11 bases between them. CDR3: CASSWGGPNTEAFF. CDR3 bases: TGTGCCAGCAGCTGGGGGGGACCCAACACTGAAGCTTTCTTT.

The table lists this clonotype with many counts. The gene calls are TRBV12-3 or TRBV12-4 and TRBJ2-1; a weak D match, TRBD1 (5 bases). The CDR3 loop spans 14 amino acids. Between the trimmed V and J ends, which lost 6 bases and 6 bases, there was a span of 15 bases. This CDR3 reads CASSLLVRGNEQFF. The CDR3 DNA is TGTGCCAGCAGCCTCTTAGTTAGGGGCAATGAGCAGTTCTTC.

This clonotype was seen more than once but under ten times. The gene calls are TRBV12-3 or TRBV12-4 and TRBJ2-1; D gene ambiguous. The CDR3 sequence is 15 residues long. Trimming stripped 6 bases from V and 7 bases from J, with 19 bases between. CDR3 nucleotide sequence: TGTGCCAGCAGGTCGTTATCGAACCCCGTTAATGAGCAGTTCTTC. This translates into CASRSLSNPVNEQFF.

This clonotype was picked up a small number of times. This chain links TRBV9 with TRBJ1-1; 8 bases are shared with TRBD1. There are 17 residues in the CDR3. Germline-derived CDR1 and CDR2 are SGDLS and YYNGEE. Trimming removed 2 bases from V and 3 bases from J; junction bases left unmatched: 12. CDR3 DNA sequence: TGTGCCAGCAGCGTGAGTCCAGGGGGCTTTGGGGACACTGAAGCTTTCTTT. It translates to CASSVSPGGFGDTEAFF.

This clonotype was seen once. For the CDR3, the DNA is TGCAGTGCTTTTCTAGCGGGGGAGACCCAGTACTTC. It codes for CSAFLAGETQYF. This sequence joins TRBV20-1 and TRBJ2-5; 9 nucleotides align to TRBD2. V was clipped by 5 bases and J by 5 bases; unmatched bases: 3. The germline CDR1 and CDR2 sequences are DFQATT and SNEGSKA (reference sequence). The CDR3 extends over 12 amino acids.

The V and J genes are TRBV9 and TRBJ2-2, with TRBD2 matching over 8 bases. From germline, CDR1 is SGDLS and CDR2 YYNGEE. The CDR3 covers 18 residues. V lost 3 bases to trimming and J lost 3 bases; unmatched junction nucleotides: 13. The CDR3 loop is CASSAPGGGRADTGELFF. The CDR3 DNA reads TGTGCCAGCAGCGCCCCCGGGGGGGGGAGAGCGGACACCGGGGAGCTGTTTTTT.